Described below is a single T cell receptor beta chain sequence and its context. The data originate from a study of blood T cell repertoires in COVID-19. Study details: Samples of COVID-19 (acute and convalescent) were obtained from the United States, Italy and Spain. Sources were T cells, B-cell-depleted T cells, or PBMCs; the material itself was cDNA or gDNA.

This CDR3 region has 15 residues. Trimming took off 5 bases at V and 0 bases at J, with 11 bases between the two ends. Germline lookup yields CDR1 LNHDA and CDR2 SQIVND (reference sequence). Clones were sequenced by immunoSEQ multiplex PCR, and TCRdb holds only the in-frame ones, with some missing. The sample holds under 200,000 clones, around 87% seen once. Input material: peripheral blood. The sequence derives from a man in his forties with active or convalescent COVID-19. The chain has TRBV19 and TRBJ1-5; D is undetermined. The CDR3 sequence: CASSLYADSNQPQHF. In DNA form, the CDR3 reads TGTGCCAGTAGTCTCTATGCCGATAGCAATCAGCCCCAGCATTTT. Drawing the rest from reference TRBV19 and TRBJ1-5, the complete variable domain is DGGITQSPKYLFRKEGQNVTLSCEQNLNHDAMYWYRQDPGQGLRLIYYSQIVNDFQKGDIAEGYSVSREKKESFPLTVTSAQKNPTAFYLCASSLYADSNQPQHFGDGTRLSIL.